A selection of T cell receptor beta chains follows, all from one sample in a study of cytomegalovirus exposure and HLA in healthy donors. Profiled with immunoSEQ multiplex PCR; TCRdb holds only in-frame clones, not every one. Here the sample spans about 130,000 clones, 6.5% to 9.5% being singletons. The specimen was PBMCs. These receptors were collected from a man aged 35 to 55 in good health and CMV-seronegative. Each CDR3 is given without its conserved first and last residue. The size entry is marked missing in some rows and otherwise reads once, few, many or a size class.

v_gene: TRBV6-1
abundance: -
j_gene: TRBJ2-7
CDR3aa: ASSDERIGEQY

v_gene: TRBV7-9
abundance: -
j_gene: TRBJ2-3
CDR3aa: ASIRVQTTDTQY

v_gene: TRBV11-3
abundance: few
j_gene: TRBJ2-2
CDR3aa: ASSSGQGGTGELF

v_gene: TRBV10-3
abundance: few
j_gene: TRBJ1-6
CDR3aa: AIRGSRGSPLH

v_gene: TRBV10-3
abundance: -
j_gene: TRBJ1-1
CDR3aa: AIQGPNTEAF

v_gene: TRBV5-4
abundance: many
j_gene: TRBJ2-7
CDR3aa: ASSLGPTRAYTYEQY

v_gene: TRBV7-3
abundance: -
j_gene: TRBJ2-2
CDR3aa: ASSALAYKELF

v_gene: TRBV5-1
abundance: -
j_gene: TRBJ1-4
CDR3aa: ASSAGTADEKLF

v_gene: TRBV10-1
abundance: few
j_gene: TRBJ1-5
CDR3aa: ASIPDRNNQPQH

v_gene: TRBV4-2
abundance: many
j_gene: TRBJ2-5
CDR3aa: ASSQGDRGGIQETQY

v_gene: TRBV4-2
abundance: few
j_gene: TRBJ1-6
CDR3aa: ASSQVITEYNSPLH

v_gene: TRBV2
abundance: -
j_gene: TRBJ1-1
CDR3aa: ARSSPGLNTEAF

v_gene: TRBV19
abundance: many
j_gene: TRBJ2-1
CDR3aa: ASSPLGGGSSYNEQF

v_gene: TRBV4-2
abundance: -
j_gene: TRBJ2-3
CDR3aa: ASSQARGGADTQY